These 24 T cell receptor beta chains were sequenced from one sample in a study of cytomegalovirus exposure and HLA in healthy donors. Amplification used 60 Vbeta primers and 13 Jbeta primers. The assay was immunoSEQ multiplex PCR, and TCRdb's table has in-frame clones only and misses some. The sample consists of 80,000 to 130,000 clones, roughly 88% of them appearing once. The sequenced sample was PBMCs. Receptors originate from a woman between 18 and 29 years old in good health and CMV-seronegative.

This clone was counted once. The chain employs TRBV10-2 and TRBJ2-1; the D gene is possibly TRBD2 (5 bases). V lost 6 bases and J 7 bases, leaving 10 bases between the germline ends. In germline, CDR1 is WSHSY, CDR2 SAAADI. The CDR3 is made up of 12 amino acids. As DNA, the CDR3 is TGCGCCAGCAGGGACCCGGGGAATGAGCAGTTCTTC. It translates to CASRDPGNEQFF.

The chain has TRBV5-6 and TRBJ2-3; D not certain. The ends were cut back, 4 bases at V and 3 bases at J, with 9 bases in the middle. The CDR3 is 13 amino acids. Germline lookup yields CDR1 SGHDT and CDR2 YYEEEE. Here the CDR3 reads CASSLGSTDTQYF. The CDR3 DNA is TGTGCCAGCAGCCTAGGTTCTACAGATACGCAGTATTTT.

V usage is TRBV4-1 and J usage is TRBJ1-2; D perhaps matches TRBD1 (6 bases). Between the trimmed V and J ends, which lost 1 base and 7 bases, there was a span of 25 bases. Germline lookup yields CDR1 MGHRA and CDR2 YSYEKL. The CDR3 extends over 18 amino acids. For the CDR3, the DNA is TGCGCCAGCAGCCAAGTGGCATTGGATCTCCGGGACATCTTTGGCTACACCTTC. This codes for CASSQVALDLRDIFGYTF.

This chain links TRBV19 with TRBJ1-1; 8 positions match TRBD1. Germline CDR1 reads LNHDA; CDR2 reads SQIVND (reference sequence). The junction had 4 bases not matched to a gene; V was cut back by 6 bases and J by 1 base. The CDR3 has 14 amino acids. CDR3: CASRWGQANTEAFF. The CDR3 DNA reads as TGTGCCAGTAGATGGGGACAGGCGAACACTGAAGCTTTCTTT.

V and J are TRBV2 and TRBJ1-2, with 7 bases aligning to TRBD1. V was clipped by 5 bases and J by 2 bases; unmatched bases: 5. Germline CDR1 SNHLY, CDR2 FYNNEI. The CDR3 contains 14 residues. CDR3 sequence (DNA): TGTGCCAGCAGTTTACGGGGACAGAACTATGGCTACACCTTC. Amino acids: CASSLRGQNYGYTF.

The rearrangement links TRBV15 to TRBJ1-2; 9 nucleotides line up with TRBD1. V gave up 4 bases and J gave up 4 bases; unmatched junction bases: 4. This CDR3 is built from 14 residues. Germline CDR1 is LNHNV and CDR2 is YYDKDF (reference sequence). For the CDR3, the DNA is TGTGCCACCAGCATGGACAGGGGAGTCTATGGCTACACCTTC. Translating it yields CATSMDRGVYGYTF.

This chain uses TRBV5-8 with TRBJ1-5; 9 nucleotides align to TRBD1. V dropped 0 bases and J dropped 11; count of bases not matched to a gene: 6. The CDR3 loop spans 14 amino acids. Germline V gene data show CDR1 as SGHTS and CDR2 as YDEGEE. Written as DNA, the CDR3 is TGTGCCAGCAGCTTGGGGACAGGGGCAGATTCCCAGCATTTT. This codes for CASSLGTGADSQHF. The full variable domain, rest sourced from reference TRBV5-8 and TRBJ1-5, is EAGVTQSPTHLIKTRGQQATLRCSPISGHTSVYWYQQALGLGLQFLLWYDEGEERNRGNFPPRFSGRQFPNYSSELNVNALELEDSALYLCASSLGTGADSQHFGDGTRLSIL.

The V gene is TRBV5-1, the J gene TRBJ2-1, with 9 bases identical to TRBD2. V gave up 4 bases and J gave up 4 bases; unmatched junction bases: 6. Germline V gene sequence: CDR1 SGHRS, CDR2 YFSETQ. This CDR3 has 15 amino acids. In DNA, the CDR3 is TGCGCCAGCAGCACGCTAGCGGGGCCATACAATGAGCAGTTCTTC. It encodes CASSTLAGPYNEQFF.

The J gene is TRBJ2-5, the V gene TRBV27; the match to TRBD2 covers 7 bases. The V gene end was trimmed by 5 bases and the J gene end by 2 bases; junction bases not matched to a gene: 8. The CDR3 consists of 15 residues. In germline, CDR1 is MNHEY, CDR2 SMNVEV (reference sequence). This CDR3 reads CASSMGLSQQETQYF. DNA for the CDR3: TGTGCCAGCAGTATGGGACTATCCCAGCAAGAGACCCAGTACTTC.

This chain links TRBV27 with TRBJ2-5, with no clear D. The CDR3 is made up of 13 amino acids. The V and J ends lost 6 bases and 7 bases respectively, with 15 bases between them. Germline-derived CDR1 and CDR2 are MNHEY and SMNVEV (reference sequence). The CDR3, as DNA: TGTGCCAGCAGCCCCCGCCTACTGTTGACCCAGTACTTC. It yields the protein CASSPRLLLTQYF.

The chain joins TRBV27 to TRBJ1-5, with 7 bases that match TRBD1. CDR1 is MNHEY, CDR2 SMNVEV, per germline (reference sequence). V lost 5 bases, J lost 1 base, and 2 bases stayed unmatched. The CDR3 has 14 amino acids. The CDR3 is CASSKTGSNQPQHF. The CDR3, as DNA: TGTGCCAGCAGTAAGACAGGGAGCAATCAGCCCCAGCATTTT.

This rearrangement joins TRBV7-9 to TRBJ1-2; D gene uncertain. The germline gives CDR1 SEHNR, CDR2 FQNEAQ (reference sequence). Trimming shortened V by 1 base and J by 8 bases, and 8 bases separated the two germline ends. The CDR3 is 12 amino acids. This CDR3 reads CASSLGTAGYTF. CDR3 in DNA: TGTGCCAGCAGCTTAGGCACCGCGGGCTACACCTTC.

This rearrangement joins TRBV5-4 to TRBJ2-7; 8 bases fit TRBD1. J gave up 6 bases and V 1 base, and 6 bases lay outside the gene matches. This CDR3 has 14 amino acids. Germline V gene sequence: CDR1 SGHNT, CDR2 YYREEE (reference sequence). The CDR3 DNA follows: TGTGCCAGCAGCTTGTCCCCAGGGGGCAGCGAGCAGTACTTC. As protein: CASSLSPGGSEQYF.

The rearrangement links TRBV30 to TRBJ1-4; no reliable D call. Trimming took off 4 bases at V and 5 bases at J, with 11 bases between the two ends. CDR3 length: 13 residues. CDR1 is GTSNPN, CDR2 SVGIG, per germline (reference sequence). CDR3 amino acids: CAWTFSRNEKLFF. In DNA form, the CDR3 reads TGTGCCTGGACGTTTTCGCGGAATGAAAAACTGTTTTTT.

This clone showed up just a few times. The V and J genes are TRBV16 and TRBJ1-2; no firm D call. CDR3 length: 14 amino acids. V lost 0 bases, J lost 3 bases, and 8 bases lay in between. Germline CDR1 is KGHSY and CDR2 is FQNENV. In DNA form, the CDR3 reads TGTGCCAGCAGCCAATCTCCGGAGGACTATGGCTACACCTTC. Translated, it gives CASSQSPEDYGYTF.

The chain couples TRBV7-3 to TRBJ2-2; D may be TRBD1 (6 bases). With 5 bases removed from V and 5 bases from J, the gap between germline ends came to 18 bases. The V gene's germline CDR1 is SGHTA and CDR2 FQGTGA. There are 16 residues in the CDR3. The CDR3 reads CASSQFTGSRTGELFF. As DNA, the CDR3 is TGTGCCAGCAGCCAATTCACAGGGTCGCGAACCGGGGAGCTGTTTTTT.

This chain links TRBV7-8 with TRBJ1-6; D is possibly TRBD1 (5 bases). This CDR3 comprises 16 residues. The germline V gene has CDR1 SGHVS and CDR2 FQNEAQ. V was trimmed by 5 bases and J by 5 bases, leaving 16 bases between them. CDR3 protein: CASSPTEWGDNSPLHF. The CDR3 region has the DNA TGTGCCAGCAGCCCCACTGAGTGGGGGGATAATTCACCCCTCCACTTT.

This clone appeared once. J is TRBJ2-5 and V is TRBV7-2, with a possible D match to TRBD2 (7 bases). CDR1 is SGHTA and CDR2 is FQGNSA in the germline V gene. The V end was cut by 4 bases, the J end by 1 base, with 13 bases between. The CDR3 is 15 amino acids. CDR3 sequence reads: CASSYGGAAQETQYF. The CDR3 nucleotides read TGTGCCAGCAGCTATGGGGGGGCGGCCCAAGAGACCCAGTACTTC.

This chain links TRBV6-6 with TRBJ2-3; a possible D gene is TRBD2 (5 bases). CDR3 size: 15 residues. Germline V gives CDR1 MNHNY, CDR2 SVGAGI (reference sequence). Trimming removed 5 bases at V and 2 bases at J, with 14 bases between. CDR3 sequence: CASSVGPAATDTQYF. CDR3 DNA: TGTGCCAGCAGTGTAGGGCCAGCGGCCACAGATACGCAGTATTTT.

The rearrangement links TRBV4-3 to TRBJ2-7; 9 bases align to TRBD1. Germline V gene sequence: CDR1 LGHNA, CDR2 YSLEER. The V gene end was trimmed by 4 bases and the J gene end by 5 bases; junction bases not matched to a gene: 9. CDR3 length: 15 amino acids. The CDR3 region is CASSPQRTGEDEQYF. Written as DNA, the CDR3 is TGCGCCAGCAGCCCCCAACGGACAGGGGAGGACGAGCAGTACTTC.

The chain employs TRBV7-6 and TRBJ2-1; 11 nucleotides line up with TRBD2. This CDR3 is built from 16 residues. Trimming at V came to 8 bases and at J to 4 bases, leaving 10 bases not matched to a gene. The V gene's germline CDR1 is SGHVS and CDR2 FNYEAQ. The CDR3 loop is CASLAETSGKYNEQFF. The CDR3 coding sequence is TGTGCCAGCTTGGCCGAGACTAGCGGGAAATACAATGAGCAGTTCTTC.

This chain joins TRBV18 and TRBJ2-5; TRBD1 matches at 10 bases. The J call may be faulty, since TRBJ2-7 better matches the DNA end. Germline CDR1 KGHSH, CDR2 LQKENI. The CDR3 runs 16 residues. The CDR3 region is CASSPEGQGGAYEQYF. The CDR3 nucleotides are TGTGCCAGCTCACCCGAAGGACAGGGGGGCGCCTACGAGCAGTACTTC.

The CDR3 loop is CASSQSDRFNTGELFF. The CDR3 DNA sequence: TGTGCCAGCAGCCAATCTGACAGGTTTAACACCGGGGAGCTGTTTTTT. The rearrangement links TRBV4-2 to TRBJ2-2; TRBD1 might be the D (6 bases). From germline, CDR1 is LGHNA and CDR2 YNFKEQ. Trimming pared 2 bases from V and 2 bases from J, leaving 12 bases between. The CDR3 consists of 16 residues.

The chain recombines TRBV28 with TRBJ2-7, with 11 nucleotides matching TRBD1. Germline trimming cut 11 bases from V and 7 bases from J; bases unmatched to any gene: 13. This CDR3 is 14 amino acids long. In germline, CDR1 is MDHEN, CDR2 SYDVKM. The CDR3 sequence is CAGILGQGAREQYF. The CDR3 nucleotides are TGTGCCGGCATCCTAGGACAGGGGGCTCGGGAGCAGTACTTC.